A selection of T cell receptor beta chains follows, all from one sample in a study of siplizumab effects on memory and regulatory T cells. Only in-frame clones appear in the TCRdb table, and some are missing; sequencing was by immunoSEQ multiplex PCR. The sample has about 64,000 clones; nearly 98% are singletons. Specimen: naive CD8+ T cells sorted from blood. All receptors derive from a human donor in good health. CDR3s include the opening cysteine and the closing phenylalanine or tryptophan. A D gene is named only where the DNA matches it firmly. The size of a clone is reported for some rows only, either as once, few or many, or as a class for expanded clones.

clone size | J gene | D gene | V gene | CDR3 DNA | CDR3 protein
. | TRBJ2-2 | . | TRBV29-1 | TGCAGCGTTGAAACGGTGAACACCGGGGAGCTGTTTTTT | CSVETVNTGELFF
. | TRBJ1-2 | . | TRBV25-1 | TGTGCCAGCGGCGCCGGGGAGGGCTATGGCTACACCTTC | CASGAGEGYGYTF
. | TRBJ2-1 | . | TRBV13 | TGTGCCAGCAGCTTTGGGCCGGACAATGAGCAGTTCTTC | CASSFGPDNEQFF
. | TRBJ1-4 | . | TRBV27 | TGTGCCAGCAGACTTATTGTGGAAGAAAAACTGTTTTTT | CASRLIVEEKLFF
. | TRBJ1-2 | TRBD1 | TRBV6-8 | TGTGCCAGCAGCCACAACAGGGGGGATTGCGGCTACACCTTC | CASSHNRGDCGYTF
. | TRBJ1-6 | . | TRBV28 | TGTGCCAGCAGTCCAGAAAGACCTAATTCACCCCTCCACTTT | CASSPERPNSPLHF
. | TRBJ2-4 | . | TRBV19 | TGTGCCAGTAGTATGATGAGCACGCCAAACATTCAGTACTTC | CASSMMSTPNIQYF
. | TRBJ1-6 | . | TRBV19 | TGTGCCAGTAGTATAGGGGGCAGGGGAGGTTCACCCCTCCACTTT | CASSIGGRGGSPLHF
once | TRBJ2-1 | TRBD2 | TRBV30 | TGTGCCTGGAAGGTGAGGCGGGGGGCACTTCAGTTCTTC | CAWKVRRGALQFF
. | TRBJ2-2 | TRBD1 | TRBV28 | TGTGCCAGCAGTTCTAACGAGGTCACAGGGGGCGCGACCGGGGAGCTGTTTTTT | CASSSNEVTGGATGELFF
. | TRBJ2-1 | TRBD2 | TRBV19 | TGTGCCAGTCGTCCCCTTAGCGGGGGAATCAATGAGCAGTTCTTC | CASRPLSGGINEQFF
. | TRBJ1-2 | . | TRBV7-9 | TGTGCCAGCAGCCCCCTGCAAATTAACTATGGCTACACCTTC | CASSPLQINYGYTF
. | TRBJ2-1 | TRBD2 | TRBV10-2 | TGCGCCAGCAGTGATGGGGGGGGCTCCTACAATGAGCAGTTCTTC | CASSDGGGSYNEQFF
. | TRBJ1-5 | . | TRBV19 | TGTGCCAGTCTCGGAGGGGTGAATCAGCCCCAGCATTTT | CASLGGVNQPQHF
. | TRBJ2-7 | TRBD2 | TRBV5-6 | TGTGCCAGCAGCTACCCGGGGGACTACTACGAGCAGTACTTC | CASSYPGDYYEQYF
. | TRBJ1-2 | . | TRBV5-4 | TGTGCCAGCAGCTTGGCCGGGGGCGGTGGCTACACCTTC | CASSLAGGGGYTF
. | TRBJ2-3 | TRBD2 | TRBV27 | TGTGCCAGCAGCGACCCCCCAGCGGGGCGGGCAGATACGCAGTATTTT | CASSDPPAGRADTQYF
. | TRBJ2-3 | TRBD2 | TRBV9 | TGTGCCAGCAGCGTAGTCAGCGGGGGGCTCACAGATACGCAGTATTTT | CASSVVSGGLTDTQYF
few | TRBJ1-6 | . | TRBV14 | TGTGCCAGCAGACATGCTACCGGAGGGACGGGTTCACCCCTCCACTTT | CASRHATGGTGSPLHF
. | TRBJ2-1 | . | TRBV4-1 | TGCGCCAGCAGCCAAACGGAGTCCTACAATGAGCAGTTCTTC | CASSQTESYNEQFF
. | TRBJ2-5 | TRBD1 | TRBV11-2 | TGTGCCAGCAGCCCTATTGGACAGGGCAACCAAGAGACCCAGTACTTC | CASSPIGQGNQETQYF
. | TRBJ2-2 | TRBD1 | TRBV7-6 | TGTGCCAGCAGCCGGACAGGCGAGAACACCGGGGAGCTGTTTTTT | CASSRTGENTGELFF
. | TRBJ2-3 | . | TRBV2 | TGTGCCAGCAGTCGGACAGCGACTAGCACAGATACGCAGTATTTT | CASSRTATSTDTQYF
. | TRBJ2-3 | TRBD1 | TRBV6-1 | TGTGCCAGCCAAACCGACAGGGTCGGACTGGATACGCAGTATTTT | CASQTDRVGLDTQYF
. | TRBJ2-4 | . | TRBV9 | TGTGCCAGCAGCGTAGGGGGGCCCAAAAACATTCAGTACTTC | CASSVGGPKNIQYF
once | TRBJ1-1 | . | TRBV5-6 | TGTGCCAGCAGCTTAGGTAGCACTGAAGCTTTCTTT | CASSLGSTEAFF
. | TRBJ2-2 | . | TRBV5-6 | TGTGCCAGCAGCCAATACGGGGAGCTGTTTTTT | CASSQYGELFF
few | TRBJ1-5 | . | TRBV19 | TGTGCCAGTAGTATCGGGGGGGTTAGCAATCAGCCCCAGCATTTT | CASSIGGVSNQPQHF
. | TRBJ2-7 | . | TRBV2 | TGTGCCAGCAGTTACGAGACAGGCCCCCTCTACGAGCAGTACTTC | CASSYETGPLYEQYF
. | TRBJ2-7 | . | TRBV5-4 | TGTGCCAGCAGCTTGGACGTCTTTTACGAGCAGTACTTC | CASSLDVFYEQYF
. | TRBJ2-3 | TRBD2 | TRBV9 | TGTGCCAGCAGCGTTCCCACTAGCGGGGGGGATACAGATACGCAGTATTTT | CASSVPTSGGDTDTQYF
. | TRBJ2-2 | TRBD1 | TRBV25-1 | TGTGCCAGCAGTGAAGGTACAGGGGGTAGCACCGGGGAGCTGTTTTTT | CASSEGTGGSTGELFF
. | TRBJ1-2 | TRBD1 | TRBV18 | TGTGCCAGCTCACCGAGTGGACAGGAGGCTAACTATGGCTACACCTTC | CASSPSGQEANYGYTF
. | TRBJ2-5 | TRBD1 | TRBV9 | TGTGCCAGCAGCGAAACAGGGGGCCAGGAGACCCAGTACTTC | CASSETGGQETQYF
. | TRBJ1-6 | . | TRBV27 | TGTGCCAGCAGTTCAGCAGGGTATTCACCCCTCCACTTT | CASSSAGYSPLHF
. | TRBJ2-3 | . | TRBV2 | TGTGCCAGCACCGAGGGTAGCGGAGATACGCAGTATTTT | CASTEGSGDTQYF
. | TRBJ2-1 | TRBD1 | TRBV4-1 | TGCGCCAGCAGTCAAGGGACAGCCAATGAGCAGTTCTTC | CASSQGTANEQFF
. | TRBJ2-7 | TRBD1 | TRBV18 | TGTGCCAGCTCCCCGACAGGGGGCGTTTACGAGCAGTACTTC | CASSPTGGVYEQYF
. | TRBJ2-3 | . | TRBV5-1 | TGCGCCAGCAGCTTGTGGGGAAGGTCCGGCACAGATACGCAGTATTTT | CASSLWGRSGTDTQYF
. | TRBJ1-6 | . | TRBV4-2 | TGTGCCAGCAGCCAAGGGGATTCACCCCTCCACTTT | CASSQGDSPLHF
once | TRBJ1-1 | . | TRBV5-1 | TGCGCCAGCAGCTTGGGGTCCGGGGCCGGCACTGAAGCTTTCTTT | CASSLGSGAGTEAFF
. | TRBJ1-2 | TRBD1 | TRBV11-3 | TGTGCCAGCAGCCTTCCTCGGACAGGGGAGCCCTATGGCTACACCTTC | CASSLPRTGEPYGYTF
few | TRBJ2-7 | . | TRBV2 | TGTGCCACGCTGGTCAGGTCGGACGAGCAGTACTTC | CATLVRSDEQYF
. | TRBJ1-2 | . | TRBV29-1 | TGCAGCGTTGAGACCCAGGACTATGGCTACACCTTC | CSVETQDYGYTF
. | TRBJ2-3 | . | TRBV13 | TGTGCCAGCAGCTTAAGGGGGGTTACAGATACGCAGTATTTT | CASSLRGVTDTQYF
. | TRBJ2-5 | TRBD2 | TRBV6-1 | TGTGCCAGCAGTGCTAGCGGGGGGGCGGAGGAGACCCAGTACTTC | CASSASGGAEETQYF
. | TRBJ2-7 | TRBD2 | TRBV7-2 | TGTGCCAGCAGCTCTGGTAGCGGGGGGACTCGCGAGCAGTACTTC | CASSSGSGGTREQYF
. | TRBJ2-1 | . | TRBV4-1 | TGCGCCAGCAGCCAGGGGATAAATGAGCAGTTCTTC | CASSQGINEQFF
once | TRBJ2-7 | . | TRBV11-3 | TGTGCCAGCAGCTTAGATGAGGGGGAACAGTACTTC | CASSLDEGEQYF
. | TRBJ2-7 | TRBD1 | TRBV30 | TGTGCCTGGGACAGGGGGCCTAAAGAGCAGTACTTC | CAWDRGPKEQYF
. | TRBJ2-7 | TRBD1 | TRBV14 | TGTGCCAGCAGCCAACCGGGACAGGGGGCTTACGAGCAGTACTTC | CASSQPGQGAYEQYF
. | TRBJ1-1 | . | TRBV7-9 | TGTGCCAGCAGCTTCGGGGTTGGACGGGACACTGAAGCTTTCTTT | CASSFGVGRDTEAFF
. | TRBJ2-2 | TRBD1 | TRBV9 | TGTGCCAGCAGCGCCGGACAGGCCCCGACCACCGGGGAGCTGTTTTTT | CASSAGQAPTTGELFF
. | TRBJ2-7 | . | TRBV5-6 | TGTGCCAGCAGTTATGGCGGGGATGAGCAGTACTTC | CASSYGGDEQYF
. | TRBJ1-2 | TRBD1 | TRBV6-5 | TGTGCCAGCAGTCCCAGGGGGTTAGGTTATGGCTACACCTTC | CASSPRGLGYGYTF
. | TRBJ2-7 | TRBD1 | TRBV6-5 | TGTGCCAGCAGTACCGGGACAGGGATCAACGAGCAGTACTTC | CASSTGTGINEQYF
. | TRBJ1-1 | TRBD1 | TRBV5-1 | TGCGCCAGCAGCGAGATAGCAGGGGGCACTGAAGCTTTCTTT | CASSEIAGGTEAFF
. | TRBJ1-2 | . | TRBV5-4 | TGTGCCAGCAGCCCCCTCCTCAGCGGCGGTAACTATGGCTACACCTTC | CASSPLLSGGNYGYTF